This T cell receptor (beta chain) was sequenced in a study of shared clonotypes between healthy human individuals. Findings and caveats of the study: Naive CD4 clonotype sharing across several donors was approximately 5.2%. Some clonotypes were shared by all four sorted-subset donors, while others were not shared. The non-shared ones had lower generation probabilities than the shared ones.

Every donor was a Caucasian adult from Nashville, Tennessee. This CDR3 is built from 13 residues. Germline trimming cut 6 bases from V and 4 bases from J; bases unmatched to any gene: 6. Germline V gene lookup returns CDR1 WNHNN and CDR2 SYGVQD (reference sequence). A remark on this clone: Its antigen is unidentified.

The assay was immunoSEQ multiplex PCR, and TCRdb's table has in-frame clones only and misses some. The sample lists approximately 720,000 clones, 72% seen once, with about 1.8% in the top ten. The chain employs TRBV10-1 and TRBJ2-7; 7 bases map to TRBD1. The clonotype was recovered from a woman aged 25 to 39 in good health. Sequenced input: memory CD4+ T cells sorted from blood. Indicated subset: CD45RA-negative fraction. CDR3 amino acids: CASSRGQNYEQYF. Here the CDR3 DNA reads TGCGCCAGCAGCCGGGGACAGAATTACGAGCAGTACTTC.